This T cell receptor (beta chain) came from a study of T-cell reconstitution after alpha-beta-depleted transplantation in children. This clonotype was detected only a few times. It was with unique molecular identifiers that the TCRbeta library was prepared. A single record per CDR3 protein comes from TCRdb applying MiXCR to the PCR reads. The top ten hold about 9.4% of the sample, which has 250,000 to 300,000 distinct CDR3 sequences, around 9.6% seen once. Germline V lookup: CDR1 SGDLS, CDR2 YYNGEE. The germline V and J ends were trimmed by 0 bases and 6 bases, with 13 bases remaining between them. The CDR3 spans 15 residues.

This chain joins TRBV9 and TRBJ2-1; D tentatively reads TRBD1 or TRBD2 (5 bases each). The sample was PBMCs from the stem cell graft donor, taken from the stem cell graft. The TCR sequence derives from a human donor who donated a stem cell graft to a child with SCID. CDR3 sequence reads: CASSVAGTVPNEQFF. For the CDR3, the DNA is TGTGCCAGCAGCGTAGCGGGGACGGTACCCAATGAGCAGTTCTTC.